This T cell receptor beta chain came from a study of OX40 agonist ivuxolimab in advanced cancers. General notes on the study: The costimulatory receptor OX40 (CD134) was targeted by ivuxolimab, a fully human IgG2 agonistic monoclonal antibody. Peripheral TCRbeta sequencing aimed to test whether ivuxolimab altered TCR sequence diversity and caused clonal T-cell expansion. The monotherapy dose-escalation portion (N of about 50 patients) of the phase I ivuxolimab trial is reported in the paper. Partial responses occurred in three dose-escalation patients: two with cutaneous melanoma and one with hepatocellular carcinoma. Among the approximately 54 dose-escalation patients, around 20 had hepatocellular carcinoma, approximately 15 melanoma, 9 renal cell carcinoma and 9 head and neck cancer. In the dose-escalation cohort, 82.7% of patients were male, and the mean age was around 60 years with a range of roughly 20 to 79. Intravenous ivuxolimab was administered to patients every 2 weeks at six dose levels: 0.01, 0.1, 0.3, 1.5, 3 and 10 mg/kg. Patients were allowed to have had prior anti-PD-1, anti-PD-L1 or anti-CTLA-4 therapy, and 30% to 40% of the dose-escalation patients had previously received checkpoint inhibitors. Broad study findings and their caveats: Clonal expansion of both CD4+ and CD8+ blood T cells was observed from baseline to week 6 at doses 0.1 to 3.0 mg/kg. The antigen specificity of the peripheral T cells that underwent clonal expansion was not determined. On average, CD8+ T cells showed more expanded clones than CD4+ T cells after ivuxolimab. In the 0.1-3.0 mg/kg groups, partial responders were among the patients with the lowest normalized peripheral clonal expansion, particularly in CD8+ T cells. Low levels of normalized T-cell clonal expansion were also shown by some nonresponding patients.

Remarks on this clone: No antigen is known for it. Qualities for individual bases were not recorded, and no much larger clone is one base off.

V sheds 1 base and J sheds 2 bases, leaving 8 bases between their ends. Taken from cysteine to phenylalanine, the CDR3 has 14 residues. Kept here is only the CDR3 DNA, which spans 42 bases and is read in frame from base 1. CDR1 and CDR2, per the germline V gene, are SGHTA and FQGNSA. Genomic DNA was isolated from the sorted cells so that the TCRbeta CDR3 region could be sequenced. The immunoSEQ Assay was used for sequencing of TCRbeta CDR3 regions. TCRdb took over this immuneACCESS table, retaining in-frame rearrangements with V and J assigned. Such tables are incomplete; in checked studies, under half of the missing clones stem from an unresolved V gene, and the remainder is unexplained. The sample table contains about 64,000 clones; only one count was recorded for roughly 85% of them. 4.5% to 5% of the sample lies in the top ten. Patients with a history of autoimmune disease or receiving systemic immunosuppression were excluded from the trial. In every dose cohort, peripheral blood was drawn for TCR sequencing at baseline, cycle 4 day 1, and cycle 7 day 1. The samples were taken from a phase I, first-in-human, multicenter, open-label dose-escalation trial of ivuxolimab. Adults with locally advanced or metastatic head and neck squamous cell, hepatocellular, melanoma or renal cell carcinoma were enrolled in the trial. Before TCR sequencing, CD4+ and CD8+ T cells were separately sorted from peripheral blood.

The clonotype comes from an adult with an advanced solid tumor such as melanoma, head and neck, liver or kidney cancer. Sequenced material: CD4+ or CD8+ T cells sorted from blood, taken in a trial of the OX40 agonist ivuxolimab. The chain couples TRBV7-2 to TRBJ1-1; the D gene cannot be named for sure. Here the CDR3 is given as CASSLGSFNTEAFF. The nucleotide sequence reads TGTGCCAGCAGCTTAGGCAGCTTTAACACTGAAGCTTTCTTT.